The rows below give T cell receptor beta chains drawn from one sample of a study of blood T cell repertoires in COVID-19. TCRdb's copy holds only in-frame clones and misses some; the assay was immunoSEQ multiplex PCR. The profile shows some 140,000 clones, 83% of them singletons. The source material was peripheral blood. These TCRs come from an older woman with COVID-19, enrolled during active disease. The CDR3 runs from the conserved cysteine through the conserved F or W. A D gene is named only where the DNA matches it firmly. Clone size, where shown, is once, few, many, or a class for clones that have expanded.

v_gene	j_gene	abundance	d_gene	CDR3nt	CDR3aa
TRBV4-1	TRBJ1-3	.	TRBD1	TGCGCCAGCAGCCAAACACAGGGGTATGGAAACACCATATATTTT	CASSQTQGYGNTIYF
TRBV6-1	TRBJ2-3	once	.	TGTGCCAGCAGTGAAGTTGGACACGTAGTTAGCACAGATACGCAGTATTTT	CASSEVGHVVSTDTQYF
TRBV2	TRBJ1-1	.	TRBD1	TGTGCCAGCAGCGACAGGGAAATCAAGACTGAAGCTTTCTTT	CASSDREIKTEAFF
TRBV7-2	TRBJ2-2	.	.	TGTGCCAGCAGCTTAGCGGGCAAGGATTCCGGCCTGAACACCGGGGAGCTGTTTTTT	CASSLAGKDSGLNTGELFF
TRBV9	TRBJ1-1	few	.	TGCGCCACCAGCGTAGGGGGGGGCCAGGGGCTCATGAACACTGAAGCTTTCTTT	CATSVGGGQGLMNTEAFF
TRBV6-4	TRBJ2-5	once	TRBD2	TGTGCCAGCAGTGGACTAGCCGGACGGACTGCGAGTAAAGAGACCCAGTACTTC	CASSGLAGRTASKETQYF
TRBV3-1/TRBV3-2	TRBJ1-1	once	TRBD1	TGTGCCAGCAGCTTACTTCAGGGGGGAGACACTGAAGCTTTCTTT	CASSLLQGGDTEAFF
TRBV5-1	TRBJ1-4	once	.	TGCGCCAGCACAATAGGGGGAGCCGGTGAAAAACTGTTTTTT	CASTIGGAGEKLFF
TRBV14	TRBJ1-6	once	.	TGTGCCAGCAGCCAAGAAGTCCGGGGGAATTCACCCCTCCACTTT	CASSQEVRGNSPLHF
TRBV13	TRBJ2-3	once	.	TGTGCCAGCAGCGTCGGGGGTCATCGCACAGATACGCAGTATTTT	CASSVGGHRTDTQYF
TRBV6-4	TRBJ2-3	.	TRBD2	TGTGCCAGCAGTGATGGACTAGCCACAGATACGCAGTATTTT	CASSDGLATDTQYF
TRBV3-1/TRBV3-2	TRBJ2-1	few	TRBD2	TGTGCCAGCAGCTTACCGGGACTAGCGGGCTTGGGCAATGAGCAGTTCTTC	CASSLPGLAGLGNEQFF
TRBV3-1/TRBV3-2	TRBJ1-2	.	.	TGTGCCAGCAGCCAAGATCCATGGACTGATTATGGCTACACCTTC	CASSQDPWTDYGYTF
TRBV18	TRBJ1-1	.	.	TGTGCCAGCTCCTCGCTCGGAGTGTCAAGTGGTGGGGCTTTCTTT	CASSSLGVSSGGAFF
TRBV6-5	TRBJ1-2	few	TRBD1	TGTGCCAGCTCTCCCGGACAGGGACGAAACTATGGCTACACCTTC	CASSPGQGRNYGYTF
TRBV7-8	TRBJ1-2	.	.	TGTGCCAGCAGCTTAGATCAGGGGCGCTACACCTTC	CASSLDQGRYTF
TRBV7-8	TRBJ1-3	.	.	TGTGCCAGCAGCTTAGGGGGAGCTGGAAACACCATATATTTT	CASSLGGAGNTIYF
TRBV7-2	TRBJ2-7	once	TRBD2	TGTGCCAGCAGCTTAGGTCTGCTAGCGGGATACGAGCAGTACTTC	CASSLGLLAGYEQYF
TRBV4-1	TRBJ1-5	.	.	TGCGCCAGCAGCCTGAGTCGGGGTCAGCCCCAGCATTTT	CASSLSRGQPQHF
TRBV7-3	TRBJ1-1	.	.	TGTGCCAGCAGCCTGAATCCAGGGGCATTCACTGAAGCTTTCTTT	CASSLNPGAFTEAFF
TRBV7-6	TRBJ2-3	.	TRBD2	TGTGCCAGCAGCCGCAGACTTCTAGCGGGGGGTTCCTATAGCACAGATACGCAGTATTTT	CASSRRLLAGGSYSTDTQYF
TRBV19	TRBJ2-3	.	TRBD2	TGTGCCAGTATTGGCGGGAGCTCAGATACGCAGTATTTT	CASIGGSSDTQYF
TRBV7-3	TRBJ2-3	.	TRBD2	TGTGCCAGCAGCTTAAGTAGGTTGAGCGGGAGGACTACAGATACGCAGTATTTT	CASSLSRLSGRTTDTQYF
TRBV11-3	TRBJ2-1	.	.	TGTGCCAGCAGCTTAGGAAGGGGTCTTAGTAATGAGCAGTTCTTC	CASSLGRGLSNEQFF
TRBV7-2	TRBJ1-2	.	.	TGTGCCAGCAGCCCGCAGGGAGGGAACTATGGCTACACCTTC	CASSPQGGNYGYTF
TRBV5-6	TRBJ1-6	.	.	TGTGCCAGCAGCTCGGGACTGGTAAATTCACCCCTCCACTTT	CASSSGLVNSPLHF
TRBV19	TRBJ1-5	once	.	TGTGCCAGTAGTATAACGGAGGGAGGTCAGCCCCAGCATTTT	CASSITEGGQPQHF
TRBV7-2	TRBJ1-6	.	.	TGTGCCAGCAGCTGGAGGGATAGTAATTCACCCCTCCACTTT	CASSWRDSNSPLHF
TRBV2	TRBJ1-5	.	TRBD1	TGTGCCCGCAGGGGGGGCAGGTCGGGGGGCGGCAATCAGCCCCAGCATTTT	CARRGGRSGGGNQPQHF
TRBV18	TRBJ1-5	.	.	TGTGCCAGCTCACCGGACACTGTCGGTCAGCCCCAGCATTTT	CASSPDTVGQPQHF
TRBV7-6	TRBJ2-1	.	TRBD2	TGTGCCAGCAGACCTAGCGGGAGCACAAATGAGCAGTTCTTC	CASRPSGSTNEQFF
TRBV15	TRBJ1-2	.	TRBD1	TGTGCCACCAGCAGCCCTAACAGGGGGCGAGGCTATGGCTACACCTTC	CATSSPNRGRGYGYTF
TRBV18	TRBJ2-5	.	TRBD1	TGTGCCAGCTCAGCTGACAGGGTCCAAGAGACCCAGTACTTC	CASSADRVQETQYF
TRBV7-3	TRBJ2-1	.	.	TGTGCCAGCAGTTTCGACAGGAGCCACAATGAGCAGTTCTTC	CASSFDRSHNEQFF